This TCR beta chain was found in a study of CD8+CD57+ T cells in acquired aplastic anemia. TCR beta VDJ and CDR3 were profiled, and genomic DNA was the template. One entry per CDR3 protein results from TCRdb running MiXCR on the reads. The table has 250,000 or so distinct CDR3 sequences, more than 40% seen once; the top ten hold 6.5% to 10%. Concerning this clonotype itself: Its antigen is currently unknown.

Study-wide points: Between the patient and control groups, CD8+ Simpson's diversity did not differ significantly.

Patients selected for sequencing had displayed CD8+CD57+ cell expansion by flow cytometry. Prior therapy had not been administered to any patient at the time of blood sampling. The germline CDR1 and CDR2 sequences are MNHEY and SVGAGI. The CDR3 sequence is 12 residues long. Trimming removed 7 bases from V and 9 bases from J, with 15 bases in between. The TCR comes from a human donor with aplastic anemia. Sequencing was done on a sample of sorted CD4+, CD8+, or CD8+CD57+ T cells (not recorded which) from PBMCs. The chain employs TRBV6-5 and TRBJ1-2; D is uncertain. In DNA form, the CDR3 reads TGTGCCAGCACCCACTCGGGAAGTAGCTACACCTTC. This gives the protein CASTHSGSSYTF.